The next 24 T cell receptor beta chains were all read from a single sample in a study of blood T cell repertoires in COVID-19. Sequencing used immunoSEQ multiplex PCR; TCRdb keeps in-frame clones, though not all of them. The sample includes hundreds of thousands of clones, about four fifths of them seen just once. The sample was peripheral blood. All receptors come from a woman over 75 with COVID-19, enrolled during active disease.

In its sample, this clone was seen once. The chain couples TRBV2 to TRBJ1-1; D is unclear. V lost 4 bases and J 8 bases, leaving 8 bases between the germline ends. There are 11 residues in the CDR3. Germline CDR1 is SNHLY and CDR2 is FYNNEI. As DNA, the CDR3 is TGTGCCAGCAGTGTCCTCCAGGAAGCTTTCTTT. Translating gives CASSVLQEAFF. The variable domain in full, with the rest retrieved from reference TRBV2 and TRBJ1-1, is EPEVTQTPSHQVTQMGQEVILRCVPISNHLYFYWYRQILGQKVEFLVSFYNNEISEKSEIFDDQFSVERPDGSNFTLKIRSTKLEDSAMYFCASSVLQEAFFGQGTRLTVV.

The gene calls are TRBV27 and TRBJ1-1; the D is unclear. The CDR3 sequence is 15 residues long. CDR1 MNHEY and CDR2 SMNVEV come from the germline V gene (reference sequence). The V end was cut by 8 bases, the J end by 6 bases, with 22 bases between. Here the CDR3 reads CASSHSRPGFAEAFF. In DNA form, the CDR3 reads TGTGCCAGCTCGCACTCCCGGCCGGGGTTTGCTGAAGCTTTCTTT.

The rearrangement joins TRBV6-6 to TRBJ1-5; 7 bases agree with TRBD1. The germline CDR1 and CDR2 sequences are MNHNY and SVGAGI (reference sequence). After removal of 6 bases from V and 0 bases from J, the junction contained 17 bases not matched to a gene. The CDR3 extends over 19 amino acids. The CDR3 reads CASSSLRQGERGSNQPQHF. DNA of the CDR3: TGTGCCAGCAGCTCCTTGCGGCAGGGGGAACGTGGTAGCAATCAGCCCCAGCATTTT.

The J gene is TRBJ2-3, the V gene TRBV7-3; 10 nucleotides match TRBD1. Germline loops: CDR1 SGHTA, CDR2 FQGTGA. The J segment lost 2 bases and the V segment lost 3 bases, leaving 5 bases of the junction unmatched. CDR3 length equals 16 residues. The CDR3 is CASSFRGTGVTDTQYF. CDR3 nucleotides: TGTGCCAGCAGCTTCAGAGGGACAGGGGTCACAGATACGCAGTATTTT.

This chain links TRBV19 with TRBJ2-6, with a tentative D call TRBD2 (6 bases). The V end lost 6 bases, the J end lost 0 bases, and 12 bases lay between the germline ends. Per germline, CDR1 LNHDA and CDR2 SQIVND (reference sequence). This CDR3 spans 16 amino acids. The CDR3 sequence is CASRPTGGSGANVLTF. CDR3 nucleotide sequence: TGTGCCAGTAGGCCGACCGGGGGCTCTGGGGCCAACGTCCTGACTTTC. Full variable domain (remainder filled in from reference TRBV19 and TRBJ2-6): DGGITQSPKYLFRKEGQNVTLSCEQNLNHDAMYWYRQDPGQGLRLIYYSQIVNDFQKGDIAEGYSVSREKKESFPLTVTSAQKNPTAFYLCASRPTGGSGANVLTFGAGSRLTVL.

The V and J genes are TRBV18 and TRBJ2-7, with D perhaps matching TRBD1 (6 bases). The V gene lost 3 bases and the J gene lost 6 bases, with 12 bases spanning the gap. The CDR3 has 13 amino acids. The V gene's germline CDR1 is KGHSH and CDR2 LQKENI. CDR3 region: CASSPIQGTEQYF. For the CDR3, the DNA is TGTGCCAGCTCACCTATCCAGGGGACCGAGCAGTACTTC.

The gene calls are TRBV10-3 and TRBJ1-1; TRBD1 is a possible D gene (5 bases). The CDR3 has 14 amino acids. V lost 3 bases and J 0 bases, leaving 8 bases between the germline ends. Germline V gene data show CDR1 as ENHRY and CDR2 as SYGVKD. The CDR3 is CAISDRGMNTEAFF. Written as DNA, the CDR3 is TGTGCCATCAGTGACCGGGGGATGAACACTGAAGCTTTCTTT.

This clone was seen a handful of times. The rearrangement uses TRBV2 and TRBJ1-1; TRBD1 might be the D (5 bases). V was shortened by 8 bases and J by 5 bases, with 15 bases between the two germline ends. Germline loops: CDR1 SNHLY, CDR2 FYNNEI. This CDR3 has 13 residues. The CDR3 loop is CASGNRIETEAFF. For the CDR3, the DNA is TGTGCCAGCGGGAACAGGATTGAGACTGAAGCTTTCTTT.

This clone was picked up a small number of times. This chain joins TRBV11-2 and TRBJ2-5, with 12 bases that match TRBD2. The trim removed 2 bases at V and 5 bases at J, leaving 6 bases unmatched. From germline, CDR1 is SGHAT and CDR2 FQNNGV. CDR3 length: 16 residues. The CDR3 here is CASSLSSGRGGETQYF. The DNA for the CDR3 is TGTGCCAGCAGCTTATCTAGCGGGAGGGGAGGCGAGACCCAGTACTTC.

On this clone: Other DNA sequences of this sample code for an identical CDR3. The CDR3 loop reads CAWSPQGDQPQHF. For the CDR3, the DNA is TGTGCCTGGAGTCCCCAGGGTGACCAGCCCCAGCATTTT. The V gene is TRBV30, the J gene TRBJ1-5; a weak D match, TRBD1 (5 bases). Trimming left V 2 bases short and J 7 bases short, with 12 bases between. Germline V gene lookup returns CDR1 GTSNPN and CDR2 SVGIG (reference sequence). The CDR3 consists of 13 residues. Drawing the rest from reference TRBV30 and TRBJ1-5, the complete variable domain is SQTIHQWPATLVQPVGSPLSLECTVEGTSNPNLYWYRQAAGRGLQLLFYSVGIGQISSEVPQNLSASRPQDRQFILSSKKLLLSDSGFYLCAWSPQGDQPQHFGDGTRLSIL.

The chain carries TRBV3-1 (or the pseudogene TRBV3-2) and TRBJ1-6; unclear D gene. Per germline, CDR1 LGHDT and CDR2 YNNKEL (reference sequence). The CDR3 is 14 residues long. The V end was cut by 3 bases, the J end by 5 bases, with 8 bases between. CDR3 nucleotide sequence: TGTGCCAGCAGCCAGAAAGCCAATAATTCACCCCTCCACTTT. The encoded protein is CASSQKANNSPLHF.

V and J are TRBV18 and TRBJ1-1; D is undetermined. Between the trimmed V and J ends, which lost 3 bases and 2 bases, there was a span of 10 bases. The CDR3 covers 14 residues. Germline-derived CDR1 and CDR2 are KGHSH and LQKENI. CDR3 bases: TGTGCCAGCTCACCGGAGATCTCAAACACTGAAGCTTTCTTT. This encodes CASSPEISNTEAFF.

This chain joins TRBV5-1 and TRBJ1-6, with 9 bases matching TRBD1. The CDR3 runs 15 residues. V shed 1 base, J shed 10 bases, and the junction held 6 bases outside the gene matches. Germline lookup yields CDR1 SGHRS and CDR2 YFSETQ. The CDR3 region is CASSLLGQGGSPLHF. CDR3 nucleotides: TGCGCCAGCAGCTTGTTGGGACAGGGCGGATCACCCCTCCACTTT.

This sequence joins TRBV5-1 and TRBJ2-7; D is perhaps TRBD1 (5 bases). Germline V lookup: CDR1 SGHRS, CDR2 YFSETQ. Trimming cost V 0 bases and J 0 bases, with 13 bases left between them. The CDR3 spans 16 residues. CDR3 loop: CASSLEGSFVSYEQYF. CDR3 nucleotides: TGCGCCAGCAGCTTGGAGGGGTCGTTTGTCTCCTACGAGCAGTACTTC. The full variable domain, rest sourced from reference TRBV5-1 and TRBJ2-7, is KAGVTQTPRYLIKTRGQQVTLSCSPISGHRSVSWYQQTPGQGLQFLFEYFSETQRNKGNFPGRFSGRQFSNSRSEMNVSTLELGDSALYLCASSLEGSFVSYEQYFGPGTRLTVT.

The chain uses TRBV4-2 and TRBJ2-7; 7 nucleotides line up with TRBD1. Germline CDR1 LGHNA, CDR2 YNFKEQ. This CDR3 spans 14 amino acids. J lost 3 bases, V lost 1 base, and 3 bases had no gene match. The CDR3 sequence: CASSQGGQIYEQYF. CDR3 DNA: TGTGCCAGCAGCCAAGGGGGACAGATCTACGAGCAGTACTTC.

This chain connects TRBV12-5 to TRBJ1-1; TRBD1 aligns across 8 bases. V lost 6 bases and J lost 6; bases outside the gene matches: 3. Germline loops: CDR1 LGHNT, CDR2 FRNRAP. The CDR3 is 12 residues long. This CDR3 reads CASGQGGAEAFF. Written as DNA, the CDR3 is TGTGCTAGTGGACAGGGGGGTGCTGAAGCTTTCTTT.

Here the CDR3 DNA reads TGTGCCAGCAGCTTTAGTAACAGCCAGAATGAAAAACTGTTTTTT. Amino acids: CASSFSNSQNEKLFF. The V and J genes are TRBV7-2 and TRBJ1-4; D is undetermined. V was cut by 3 bases and J by 5 bases, with 13 bases left in between. This CDR3 contains 15 residues. Germline V gene data show CDR1 as SGHTA and CDR2 as FQGNSA. The full variable domain, completed using reference TRBV7-2 and TRBJ1-4, is GAGVSQSPSNKVTEKGKDVELRCDPISGHTALYWYRQSLGQGLEFLIYFQGNSAPDKSGLPSDRFSAERTGGSVSTLTIQRTQQEDSAVYLCASSFSNSQNEKLFFGSGTQLSVL.

J is TRBJ2-1 and V is TRBV7-9; TRBD1 agrees at 7 bases. The CDR3 totals 16 residues. Germline-derived CDR1 and CDR2 are SEHNR and FQNEAQ (reference sequence). The junction had 7 bases not matched to a gene; V was cut back by 5 bases and J by 0 bases. As DNA, the CDR3 is TGTGCCAGCAGCCTAACAGGGGTAGCCTCCTACAATGAGCAGTTCTTC. Translated, it gives CASSLTGVASYNEQFF.

This chain links TRBV2 with TRBJ1-2, with a weak D call TRBD1 (5 bases). CDR1 is SNHLY, CDR2 FYNNEI, per germline. The CDR3 is 14 residues long. Trimming removed 1 base at V and 8 bases at J, with 14 bases between. In DNA, the CDR3 is TGTGCCAGCAGTGAAGGCGGCAGGGCAGGGGGCTACACCTTC. Translated, it gives CASSEGGRAGGYTF.

The rearrangement links TRBV3-1 (or the pseudogene TRBV3-2) to TRBJ2-1; D possibly corresponds to TRBD2 (6 bases). CDR1 and CDR2 from the germline V gene are LGHDT and YNNKEL (reference sequence). The V gene lost 4 bases and the J gene lost 7 bases, with 14 bases spanning the gap. The CDR3 contains 14 residues. The CDR3 nucleotides are TGTGCCAGCAGCCCGTCCGGAGGGAAGAATGAGCAGTTCTTC. Translating it yields CASSPSGGKNEQFF.

The gene calls are TRBV13 and TRBJ2-5; the match to TRBD2 covers 7 bases. V was clipped by 2 bases and J by 4 bases; unmatched bases: 7. Germline V gene lookup returns CDR1 PRHDT and CDR2 FYEKMQ (reference sequence). The CDR3 has 15 residues. As DNA, the CDR3 is TGTGCCAGCAGCTTAATTAGGGGAGGGTTAGAGACCCAGTACTTC. Encoded protein: CASSLIRGGLETQYF.

This chain connects TRBV19 to TRBJ1-5, with 7 positions matching TRBD1. This CDR3 comprises 13 residues. After removal of 8 bases from V and 4 bases from J, the junction contained 5 bases not matched to a gene. Germline V gives CDR1 LNHDA, CDR2 SQIVND (reference sequence). DNA of the CDR3: TGTGCCAGTGCGGGACAGAGAAATCAGCCCCAGCATTTT. This codes for CASAGQRNQPQHF.

This chain links TRBV2 with TRBJ2-1; 13 nucleotides align to TRBD2. This CDR3 region has 15 residues. Germline lookup yields CDR1 SNHLY and CDR2 FYNNEI. V gave up 6 bases and J gave up 5 bases; unmatched junction bases: 4. CDR3 loop: CASRELAGGNNEQFF. CDR3 in DNA: TGTGCCAGCAGGGAACTAGCGGGAGGGAACAATGAGCAGTTCTTC.

This clone came up once. The chain carries TRBV28 and TRBJ1-1; 10 nucleotides agree with TRBD1. V gave up 6 bases and J gave up 1 base; unmatched junction bases: 11. This CDR3 has 17 amino acids. In germline, CDR1 is MDHEN, CDR2 SYDVKM. The chain's CDR3 is CASSPGTGVAKNTEAFF. CDR3 bases: TGTGCCAGCAGCCCCGGGACAGGGGTCGCCAAGAACACTGAAGCTTTCTTT.